This T cell receptor (beta chain) comes out of a study of T cell clonotyping in hematopoietic cell transplantation. Only a few counts were recorded for this clone. The antigen remains unidentified. The assay was immunoSEQ multiplex PCR, and TCRdb's table has in-frame clones only and misses some. The sample contains around 16,000 clones, approximately 60% of which appear only once. The CDR3 is 15 amino acids. CDR1 and CDR2 from the germline V gene are MNHEY and SVGAGI. Trimming took 7 bases from V and 6 from J, leaving 21 bases between them. Points from the study as a whole: Pathologically expanded recipient clonotypes increased progressively from day 30 to day 180 as diversity fell. Few recipient clonotypes overlapped donors; over 97% were de novo at given depth.

The clonotype comes from a male patient between 45 and 60 years old who had an allogeneic stem cell transplant from an unrelated donor, so T cells may come from the graft donor. Some clones in this sample may be carry-over from other donors' samples. The chain links TRBV6-5 to TRBJ1-2; D is perhaps TRBD1 (5 bases). The sample consisted of PBMCs, taken 30 days after allogeneic stem cell transplant. In DNA, the CDR3 is TGTGCCAGCACCACCACATCTGGGGCCTCCCATGGCTACACCTTC. Amino acids: CASTTTSGASHGYTF.